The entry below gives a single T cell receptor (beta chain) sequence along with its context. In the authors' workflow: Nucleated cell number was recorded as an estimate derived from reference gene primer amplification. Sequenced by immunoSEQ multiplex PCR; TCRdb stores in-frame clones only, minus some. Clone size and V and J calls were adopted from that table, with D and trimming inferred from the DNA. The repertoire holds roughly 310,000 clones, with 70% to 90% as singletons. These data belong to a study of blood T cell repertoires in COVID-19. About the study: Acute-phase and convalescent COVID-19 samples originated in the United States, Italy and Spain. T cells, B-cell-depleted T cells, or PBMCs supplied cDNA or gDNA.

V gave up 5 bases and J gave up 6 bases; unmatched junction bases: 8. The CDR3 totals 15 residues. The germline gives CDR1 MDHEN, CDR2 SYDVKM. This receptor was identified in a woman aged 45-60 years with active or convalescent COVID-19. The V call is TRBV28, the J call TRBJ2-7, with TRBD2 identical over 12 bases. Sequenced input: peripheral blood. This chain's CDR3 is CASSTRLAGETEQYF. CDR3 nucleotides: TGTGCCAGCAGTACAAGACTAGCGGGAGAGACCGAGCAGTACTTC.